These 11 T cell receptor beta chains were all obtained from the same sample, sequenced in a study of blood T cell repertoires in COVID-19. TCRdb's copy holds only in-frame clones and misses some; the assay was immunoSEQ multiplex PCR. The table records 350,000 to 450,000 clones, around 87% of them present only once. The sequencing input was peripheral blood. The receptor source for this set is a human donor in a cohort sampled during active COVID-19.

This sequence joins TRBV28 and TRBJ1-5; a possible D gene is TRBD1 (5 bases). The CDR3 has 17 amino acids. V was cut by 6 bases and J by 5 bases, with 23 bases left in between. The germline V gene encodes CDR1 MDHEN and CDR2 SYDVKM. The CDR3 here is CASRPDRFLLGDQPQHF. The CDR3 DNA reads TGTGCCAGCAGACCCGACAGATTCCTCCTAGGCGATCAGCCCCAGCATTTT.

The chain uses TRBV4-1 and TRBJ2-5; 14 bases map to TRBD2. V lost 3 bases and J lost 7; bases outside the gene matches: 13. The CDR3 consists of 18 residues. CDR1 is MGHRA, CDR2 YSYEKL, per germline. The CDR3 spells CASSQGSTSGGGQGTQYF. The CDR3 DNA reads as TGCGCCAGCAGCCAGGGCTCGACTAGCGGGGGGGGGCAGGGGACCCAGTACTTC.

This chain connects TRBV28 to TRBJ2-2; D may be TRBD2 (5 bases). The CDR3 has 14 residues. From germline, CDR1 is MDHEN and CDR2 SYDVKM. V gave up 8 bases and J gave up 0 bases, with 10 bases separating them. Here the CDR3 reads CASVDSANTGELFF. CDR3 sequence (DNA): TGTGCCAGCGTGGACTCCGCGAACACCGGGGAGCTGTTTTTT.

The chain employs TRBV11-2 and TRBJ2-5; no clear D gene. Trimming cost V 5 bases and J 2 bases, with 15 bases left between them. This CDR3 region has 15 residues. Germline CDR1 SGHAT, CDR2 FQNNGV. CDR3 in amino acids: CASSPATGQQETQYF. The CDR3, as DNA: TGTGCCAGCAGCCCGGCAACTGGGCAACAAGAGACCCAGTACTTC.

The count of this clone is one. The genes are TRBV2 and TRBJ1-2; 7 nucleotides align to TRBD1. Looked up from germline, CDR1 is SNHLY and CDR2 is FYNNEI. J gave up 2 bases and V 7 bases, and 7 bases lay outside the gene matches. The CDR3 is 14 amino acids. CDR3 sequence: CASIPDRTNYGYTF. CDR3 nucleotide sequence: TGTGCCAGCATTCCGGACAGGACCAACTATGGCTACACCTTC.

This sequence joins TRBV24-1 and TRBJ2-3; D might be TRBD2 (6 bases). Germline V gene sequence: CDR1 KGHDR, CDR2 SFDVKD. The CDR3 is made up of 15 amino acids. Between the trimmed V and J ends, which lost 7 bases and 6 bases, there was a span of 19 bases. CDR3 loop: CATSRAGLNGDTQYF. The CDR3 DNA follows: TGTGCCACCAGCAGAGCGGGCCTCAATGGGGATACGCAGTATTTT.

The chain is built from TRBV30 and TRBJ2-7; perhaps D is TRBD1 or TRBD2 (6 bases each). V was clipped by 5 bases and J by 1 base, with 12 bases between them. CDR1 GTSNPN and CDR2 SVGIG come from the germline V gene (reference sequence). This CDR3 region has 13 residues. Written as DNA, the CDR3 is TGTGCCTGGGGGGGCGGGGTATCCTACGAGCAGTACTTC. Its protein is CAWGGGVSYEQYF.

The CDR3 spells CASSDPRRGGEDTQYF. In DNA form, the CDR3 reads TGTGCCAGCAGTGACCCGAGGAGGGGCGGGGAAGATACGCAGTATTTT. The chain recombines TRBV6-1 with TRBJ2-3; D might be TRBD2 (6 bases). V lost 3 bases and J 5 bases, leaving 18 bases between the germline ends. CDR1 and CDR2 from the germline V gene are MNHNS and SASEGT. This CDR3 has 16 residues.

This chain links TRBV4-1 with TRBJ2-2, with D hard to call. The V gene's germline CDR1 is MGHRA and CDR2 YSYEKL. The V gene lost 1 base and the J gene lost 0 bases, with 12 bases spanning the gap. CDR3 length: 17 residues. The CDR3 DNA is TGCGCCAGCAGCCAAGCACTGCTGCTTACGAACACCGGGGAGCTGTTTTTT. Amino acid sequence: CASSQALLLTNTGELFF.

The rearrangement uses TRBV3-1 (or the pseudogene TRBV3-2) and TRBJ1-5, with D maybe TRBD1 (6 bases). The V gene lost 1 base and the J gene lost 5 bases, with 12 bases spanning the gap. The CDR3 runs 15 residues. Germline V gene data show CDR1 as LGHDT and CDR2 as YNNKEL (reference sequence). CDR3 in DNA: TGTGCCAGCAGCCAAGTAGCAGGGGCGGATCAGCCCCAGCATTTT. Encoded protein: CASSQVAGADQPQHF.

This clone was counted once. The chain uses TRBV2 and TRBJ1-1, with a weak D call TRBD1 (6 bases). With 4 bases removed from V and 3 bases from J, the gap between germline ends came to 12 bases. This CDR3 is 14 amino acids long. Germline-derived CDR1 and CDR2 are SNHLY and FYNNEI. The CDR3 loop is CASSAGGLDTEAFF. The CDR3, as DNA: TGTGCCAGCAGTGCGGGGGGGCTCGACACTGAAGCTTTCTTT.